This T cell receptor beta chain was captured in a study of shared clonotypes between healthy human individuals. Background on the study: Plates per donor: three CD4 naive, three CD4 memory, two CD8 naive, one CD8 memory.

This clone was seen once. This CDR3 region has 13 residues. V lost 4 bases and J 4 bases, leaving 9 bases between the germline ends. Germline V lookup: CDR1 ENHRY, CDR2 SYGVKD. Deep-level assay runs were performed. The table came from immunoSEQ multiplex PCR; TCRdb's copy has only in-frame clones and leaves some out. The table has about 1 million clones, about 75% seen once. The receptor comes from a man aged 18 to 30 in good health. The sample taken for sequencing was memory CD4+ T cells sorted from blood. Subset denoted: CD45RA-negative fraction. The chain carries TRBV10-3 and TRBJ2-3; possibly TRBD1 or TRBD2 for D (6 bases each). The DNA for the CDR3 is TGTGCCATCAGTGTCCGGGGGCCAGATACGCAGTATTTT. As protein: CAISVRGPDTQYF.